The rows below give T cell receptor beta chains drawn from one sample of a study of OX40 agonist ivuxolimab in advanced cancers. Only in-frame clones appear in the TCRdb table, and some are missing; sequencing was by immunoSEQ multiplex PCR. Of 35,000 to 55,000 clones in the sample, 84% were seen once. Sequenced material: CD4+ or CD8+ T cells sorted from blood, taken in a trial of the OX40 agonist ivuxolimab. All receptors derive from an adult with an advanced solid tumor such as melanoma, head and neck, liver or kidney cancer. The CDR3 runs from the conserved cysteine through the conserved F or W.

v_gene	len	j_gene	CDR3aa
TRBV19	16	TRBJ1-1	CATNDRRRRVETEAFF
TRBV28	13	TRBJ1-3	CASSWSNRDTIYF
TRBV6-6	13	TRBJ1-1	CASSYSPRVEAFF
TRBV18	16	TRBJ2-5	CASSPFDGGAEETQYF
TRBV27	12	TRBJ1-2	CASKTVELGYTF
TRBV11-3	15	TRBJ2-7	CASSLVLSGDSEQYF
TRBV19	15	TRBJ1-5	CASSIDRDSRWPQHF
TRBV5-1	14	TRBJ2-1	CASITDRGYNEQFF
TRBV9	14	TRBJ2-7	CASSEHWGSYEQYF
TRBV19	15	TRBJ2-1	CASSIAGIGLDEQFF
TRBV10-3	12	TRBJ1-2	CAISESLRQGTF
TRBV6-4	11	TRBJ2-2	CASSDSGELFF
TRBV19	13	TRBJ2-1	CASSIDGPNEQFF
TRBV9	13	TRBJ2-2	CASSVGGSGELFF
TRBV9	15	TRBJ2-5	CASSPGKGAVETQYF
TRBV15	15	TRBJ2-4	CATGGASLAKNIQYF
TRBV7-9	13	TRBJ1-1	CASSLPGNTEAFF
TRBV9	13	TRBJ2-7	CASSVGPPYEQYF
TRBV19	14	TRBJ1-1	CASSMGLMNTEAFF
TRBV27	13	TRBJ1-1	CASSLSVNTEAFF
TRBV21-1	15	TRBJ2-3	CASSNRMIGGDTQYF
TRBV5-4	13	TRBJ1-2	CASSLGSGDGYTF
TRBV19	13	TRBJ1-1	CATSGTLNTEAFF
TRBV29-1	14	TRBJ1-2	CSVLDRDRGDGYTF
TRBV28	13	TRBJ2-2	CASSLGGTGELFF
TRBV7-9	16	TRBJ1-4	CASSPARTSPEEKLFF
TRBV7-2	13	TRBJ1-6	CASSLGGTSPLHF
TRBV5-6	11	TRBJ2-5	CASSLQETQHF